This TCR beta chain is from a study of T-cell reconstitution after alpha-beta-depleted transplantation in children. Preparation of the TCRbeta library used unique molecular identifiers. MiXCR, applied by TCRdb to the PCR reads, yields one record per CDR3 protein. Among hundreds of thousands of distinct CDR3 sequences, roughly 18% were seen once, and the ten largest hold roughly 3.3%. The CDR3 is 11 amino acids. Trimming shortened V by 5 bases and J by 10 bases, and 9 bases separated the two germline ends. Germline V gene data show CDR1 as KGHSH and CDR2 as LQKENI. The TCR originated in a human donor who donated a stem cell graft to a child with acute lymphoblastic leukemia. The V and J genes are TRBV18 and TRBJ2-1, with no clear D. This material consisted of PBMCs from the stem cell graft donor, taken from the stem cell graft. The CDR3 spells CASSSTVEQFF. CDR3 DNA: TGTGCCAGCTCATCCACCGTGGAGCAGTTCTTC.